Each of the 10 T cell receptor beta chains below was sequenced from the same sample in a study of blood T cell repertoires in COVID-19. The method was immunoSEQ multiplex PCR; TCRdb's version includes in-frame clones alone and lacks a portion of them. This repertoire shows more than 95,000 clones, around 87% found once; its top ten account for roughly 15%. Sequenced sample: peripheral blood. These receptors all come from a man aged 50 to 59 with acute or convalescent COVID-19.

The chain combines TRBV29-1 with TRBJ1-1; TRBD1 matches 7 bases. CDR3 length: 17 residues. Germline V gene data show CDR1 as SQVTM and CDR2 as ANQGSEA. The junction had 17 bases not matched to a gene; V was cut back by 6 bases and J by 1 base. DNA for the CDR3: TGCAGCGTCGCCGTAAGGGAGGAGGGGGCGCCGAACACTGAAGCTTTCTTT. Its protein product is CSVAVREEGAPNTEAFF.

V is TRBV12-5 and J is TRBJ1-5; unclear D gene. Germline CDR1 and CDR2: LGHNT and FRNRAP. Trimming left V 7 bases short and J 1 base short, with 14 bases between. There are 15 residues in the CDR3. CDR3 sequence: CASAPGIRSNQPQHF. CDR3 bases: TGTGCTAGTGCCCCGGGTATTCGGAGCAATCAGCCCCAGCATTTT. Variable domain in full (rest from reference TRBV12-5 and TRBJ1-5): DARVTQTPRHKVTEMGQEVTMRCQPILGHNTVFWYRQTMMQGLELLAYFRNRAPLDDSGMPKDRFSAEMPDATLATLKIQPSEPRDSAVYFCASAPGIRSNQPQHFGDGTRLSIL.

The genes are TRBV6-2 or TRBV6-3 and TRBJ2-7; D is possibly TRBD2 (5 bases). V lost 0 bases, J lost 5 bases, and 17 bases lay in between. The germline V gene has CDR1 MNHEY and CDR2 SVGEGT. The CDR3 extends over 16 amino acids. CDR3 nucleotide sequence: TGTGCCAGCAGTTACTCGAGGGATCCACGATGGAACGAGCAGTACTTC. Translated: CASSYSRDPRWNEQYF.

The chain combines TRBV30 with TRBJ2-1; possible D gene TRBD1, 5 bases. V lost 2 bases, J lost 14 bases, and 10 bases lay in between. There are 10 residues in the CDR3. Germline V gives CDR1 GTSNPN, CDR2 SVGIG (reference sequence). CDR3 DNA: TGTGCCTGGAGTCAGGGATCGAAGTTCTTC. It specifies CAWSQGSKFF.

The J gene is TRBJ2-3, the V gene TRBV3-1 (or the pseudogene TRBV3-2), with a tentative D call TRBD2 (6 bases). This CDR3 comprises 13 residues. V was clipped by 4 bases and J by 5 bases, with 10 bases between them. The V gene's germline CDR1 is LGHDT and CDR2 YNNKEL (reference sequence). The CDR3 here is CASSRSGEDTQYF. The CDR3 bases are TGTGCCAGCAGCCGGTCGGGAGAAGATACGCAGTATTTT.

The chain couples TRBV24-1 to TRBJ2-3; the match to TRBD1 covers 10 bases. V lost 5 bases, J lost 1 base, and 5 bases stayed unmatched. CDR1 is KGHDR, CDR2 SFDVKD, per germline. This CDR3 has 16 residues. The CDR3 bases are TGTGCCACCAGTGTTGACAGGGGGCTGGGCACAGATACGCAGTATTTT. It translates to CATSVDRGLGTDTQYF.

The chain joins TRBV28 to TRBJ2-7, with D perhaps TRBD1 (7 bases). CDR3 size: 14 residues. Germline V CDR1 and CDR2: MDHEN, SYDVKM. The ends were cut back, 4 bases at V and 6 bases at J, with 16 bases in the middle. Here the CDR3 reads CASSWAGQYGEQYF. Here the CDR3 DNA reads TGTGCCAGCAGTTGGGCGGGACAGTACGGCGAGCAGTACTTC.

This chain uses TRBV7-2 with TRBJ2-3, with D maybe TRBD2 (6 bases). The germline V gene encodes CDR1 SGHTA and CDR2 FQGNSA. The CDR3 consists of 14 residues. V lost 2 bases and J lost 6, with 12 bases in between. The CDR3 spells CASSLSGRGDTQYF. DNA for the CDR3: TGTGCCAGCAGCTTAAGCGGGCGTGGCGATACGCAGTATTTT. The whole variable domain, filled in from reference TRBV7-2 and TRBJ2-3, reads GAGVSQSPSNKVTEKGKDVELRCDPISGHTALYWYRQSLGQGLEFLIYFQGNSAPDKSGLPSDRFSAERTGGSVSTLTIQRTQQEDSAVYLCASSLSGRGDTQYFGPGTRLTVL.

V and J are TRBV10-3 and TRBJ2-7; D is unclear. Germline V gene data show CDR1 as ENHRY and CDR2 as SYGVKD. V lost 3 bases and J 2 bases, leaving 8 bases between the germline ends. The CDR3 length is 13 residues. The CDR3 protein is CAISEGGTYEQYF. CDR3 bases: TGTGCCATCAGTGAAGGCGGTACCTACGAGCAGTACTTC.

This rearrangement joins TRBV6-5 to TRBJ1-4; D gene unclear. In germline, CDR1 is MNHEY, CDR2 SVGAGI. Trimming stripped 5 bases from V and 8 bases from J, with 6 bases between. CDR3 size: 11 residues. The CDR3 nucleotides read TGTGCCAGCAGTCAGATAGAAAAACTGTTTTTT. Residues: CASSQIEKLFF.